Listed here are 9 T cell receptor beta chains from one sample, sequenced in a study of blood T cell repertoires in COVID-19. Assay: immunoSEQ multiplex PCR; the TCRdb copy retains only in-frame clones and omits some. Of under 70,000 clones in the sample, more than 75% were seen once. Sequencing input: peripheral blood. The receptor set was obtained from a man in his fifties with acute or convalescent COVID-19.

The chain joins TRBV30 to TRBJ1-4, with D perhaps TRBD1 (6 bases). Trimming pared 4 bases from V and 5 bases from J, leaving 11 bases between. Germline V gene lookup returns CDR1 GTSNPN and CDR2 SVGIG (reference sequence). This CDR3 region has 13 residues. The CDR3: CAWNTGINEKLFF. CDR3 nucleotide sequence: TGTGCCTGGAATACAGGGATCAATGAAAAACTGTTTTTT.

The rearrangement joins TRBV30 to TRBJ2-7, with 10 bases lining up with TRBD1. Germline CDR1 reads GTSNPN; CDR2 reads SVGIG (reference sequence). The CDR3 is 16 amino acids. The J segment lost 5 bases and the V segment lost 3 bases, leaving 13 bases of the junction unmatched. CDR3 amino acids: CAWRGTGVDGWHEQYF. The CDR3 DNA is TGTGCCTGGAGGGGGACAGGGGTAGATGGGTGGCACGAGCAGTACTTC.

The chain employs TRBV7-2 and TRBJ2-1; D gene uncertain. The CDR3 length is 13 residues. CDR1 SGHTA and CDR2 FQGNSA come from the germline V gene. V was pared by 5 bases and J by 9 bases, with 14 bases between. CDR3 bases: TGTGCCAGCAGCCCAAAGAGTATCGGTGAGCAGTTCTTC. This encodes CASSPKSIGEQFF. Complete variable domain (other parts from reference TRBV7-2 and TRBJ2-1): GAGVSQSPSNKVTEKGKDVELRCDPISGHTALYWYRQSLGQGLEFLIYFQGNSAPDKSGLPSDRFSAERTGGSVSTLTIQRTQQEDSAVYLCASSPKSIGEQFFGPGTRLTVL.

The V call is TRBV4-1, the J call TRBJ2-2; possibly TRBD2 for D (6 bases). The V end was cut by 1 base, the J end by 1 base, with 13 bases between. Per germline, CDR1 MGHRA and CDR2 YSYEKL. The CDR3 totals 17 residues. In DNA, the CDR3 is TGCGCCAGCAGCCAAGTACCCCTGGGGGGGAACACCGGGGAGCTGTTTTTT. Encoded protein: CASSQVPLGGNTGELFF.

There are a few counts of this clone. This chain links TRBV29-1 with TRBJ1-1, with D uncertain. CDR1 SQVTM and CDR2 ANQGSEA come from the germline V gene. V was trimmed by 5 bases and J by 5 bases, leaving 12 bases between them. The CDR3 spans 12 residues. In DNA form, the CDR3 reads TGCAGCGTTCTCTCCGGTCCGACTGAAGCTTTCTTT. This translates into CSVLSGPTEAFF.

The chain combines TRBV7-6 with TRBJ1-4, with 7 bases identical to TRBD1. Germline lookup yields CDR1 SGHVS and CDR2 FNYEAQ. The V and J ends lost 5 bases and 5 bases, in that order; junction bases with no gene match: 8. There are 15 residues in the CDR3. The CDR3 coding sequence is TGTGCCAGCAGCCAAGCGACAGGGAGGAATGAAAAACTGTTTTTT. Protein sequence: CASSQATGRNEKLFF.

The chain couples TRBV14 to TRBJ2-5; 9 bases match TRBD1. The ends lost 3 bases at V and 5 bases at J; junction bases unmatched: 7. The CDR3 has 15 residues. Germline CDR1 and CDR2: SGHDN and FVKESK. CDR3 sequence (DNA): TGTGCCAGCAGCCAGACACAGGGGGCCGGGGAGACCCAGTACTTC. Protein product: CASSQTQGAGETQYF.

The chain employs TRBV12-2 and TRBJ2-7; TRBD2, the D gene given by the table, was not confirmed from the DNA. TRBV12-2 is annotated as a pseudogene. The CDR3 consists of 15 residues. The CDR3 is CASRLGLARRSEQYF. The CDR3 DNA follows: TGTGCAAGTCGCTTAGGGCTAGCGCGCCGGAGCGAGCAGTACTTC.

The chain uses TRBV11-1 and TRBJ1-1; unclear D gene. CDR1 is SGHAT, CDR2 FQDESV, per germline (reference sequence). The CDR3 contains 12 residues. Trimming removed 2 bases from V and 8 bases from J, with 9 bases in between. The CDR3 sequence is CASSLRHKEAFF. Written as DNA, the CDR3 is TGTGCCAGCAGCTTAAGACACAAGGAAGCTTTCTTT.